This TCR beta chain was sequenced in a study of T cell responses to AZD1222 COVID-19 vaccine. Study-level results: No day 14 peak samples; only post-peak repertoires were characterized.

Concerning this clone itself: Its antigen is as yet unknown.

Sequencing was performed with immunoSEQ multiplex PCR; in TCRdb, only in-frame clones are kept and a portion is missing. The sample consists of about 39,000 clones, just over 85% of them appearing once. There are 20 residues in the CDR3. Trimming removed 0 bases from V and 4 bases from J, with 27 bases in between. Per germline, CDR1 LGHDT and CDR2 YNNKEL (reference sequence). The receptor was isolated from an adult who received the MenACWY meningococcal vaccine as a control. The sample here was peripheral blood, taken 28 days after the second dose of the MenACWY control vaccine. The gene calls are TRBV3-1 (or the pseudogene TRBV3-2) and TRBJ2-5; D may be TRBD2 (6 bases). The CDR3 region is CASSQDLSGRRAGNRETQYF. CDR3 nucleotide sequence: TGTGCCAGCAGCCAAGATCTGTCGGGGCGCCGTGCGGGAAATCGAGAGACCCAGTACTTC.